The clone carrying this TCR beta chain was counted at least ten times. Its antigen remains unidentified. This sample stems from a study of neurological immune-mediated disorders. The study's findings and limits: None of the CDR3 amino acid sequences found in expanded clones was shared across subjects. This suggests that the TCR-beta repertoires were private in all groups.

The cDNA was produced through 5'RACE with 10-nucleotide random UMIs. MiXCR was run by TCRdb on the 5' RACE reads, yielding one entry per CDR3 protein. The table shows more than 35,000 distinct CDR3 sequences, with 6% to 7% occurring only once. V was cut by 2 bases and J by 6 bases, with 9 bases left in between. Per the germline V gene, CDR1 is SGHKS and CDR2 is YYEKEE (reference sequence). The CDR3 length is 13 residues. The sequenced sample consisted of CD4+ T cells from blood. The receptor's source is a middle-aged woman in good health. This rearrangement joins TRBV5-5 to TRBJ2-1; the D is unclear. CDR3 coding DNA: TGTGCCAGCAGCTTCGTCCCGGGCAATGAGCAGTTCTTC. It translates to CASSFVPGNEQFF.